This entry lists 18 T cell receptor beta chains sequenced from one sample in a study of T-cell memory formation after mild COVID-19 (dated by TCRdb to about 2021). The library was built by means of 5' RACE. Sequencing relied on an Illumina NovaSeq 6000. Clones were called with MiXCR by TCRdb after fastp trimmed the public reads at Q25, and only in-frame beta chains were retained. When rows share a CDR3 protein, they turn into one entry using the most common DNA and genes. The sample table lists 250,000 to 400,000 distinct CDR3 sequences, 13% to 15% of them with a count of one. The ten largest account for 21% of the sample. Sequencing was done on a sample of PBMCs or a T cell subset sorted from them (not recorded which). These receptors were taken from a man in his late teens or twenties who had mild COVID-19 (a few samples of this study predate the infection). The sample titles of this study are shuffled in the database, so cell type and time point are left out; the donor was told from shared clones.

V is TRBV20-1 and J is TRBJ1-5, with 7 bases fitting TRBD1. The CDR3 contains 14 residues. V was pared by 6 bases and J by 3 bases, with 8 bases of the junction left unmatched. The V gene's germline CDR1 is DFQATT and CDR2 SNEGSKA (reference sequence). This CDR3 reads CSATLGQLNQPQHF. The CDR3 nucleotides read TGCAGTGCAACATTGGGACAGCTCAATCAGCCCCAGCATTTT.

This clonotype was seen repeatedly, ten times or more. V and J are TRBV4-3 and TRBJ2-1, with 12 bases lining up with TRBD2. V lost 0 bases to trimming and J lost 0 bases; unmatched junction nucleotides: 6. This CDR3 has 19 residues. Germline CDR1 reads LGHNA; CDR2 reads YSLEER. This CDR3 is CASSQDRLAGVSSYNEQFF. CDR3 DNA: TGCGCCAGCAGCCAAGATCGACTAGCGGGGGTTAGCTCCTACAATGAGCAGTTCTTC.

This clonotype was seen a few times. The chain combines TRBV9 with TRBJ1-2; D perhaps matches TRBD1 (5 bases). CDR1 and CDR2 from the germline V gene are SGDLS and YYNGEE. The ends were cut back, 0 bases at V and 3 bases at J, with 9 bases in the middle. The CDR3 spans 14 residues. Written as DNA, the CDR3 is TGTGCCAGCAGCGTAGACCAGGGTGACTATGGCTACACCTTC. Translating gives CASSVDQGDYGYTF.

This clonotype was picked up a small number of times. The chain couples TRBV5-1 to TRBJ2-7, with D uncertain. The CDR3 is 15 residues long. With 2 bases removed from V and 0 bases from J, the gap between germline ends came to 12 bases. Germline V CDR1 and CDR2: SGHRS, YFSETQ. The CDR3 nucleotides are TGCGCCAGCAGCTTTGCCCGCGATGGCTCCTACGAGCAGTACTTC. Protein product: CASSFARDGSYEQYF.

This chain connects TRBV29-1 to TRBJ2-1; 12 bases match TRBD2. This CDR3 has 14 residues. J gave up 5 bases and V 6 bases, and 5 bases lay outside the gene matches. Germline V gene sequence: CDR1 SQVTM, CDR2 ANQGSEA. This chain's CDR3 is CSVPTSGGNNEQFF. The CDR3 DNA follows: TGCAGCGTCCCGACTAGCGGGGGAAACAATGAGCAGTTCTTC.

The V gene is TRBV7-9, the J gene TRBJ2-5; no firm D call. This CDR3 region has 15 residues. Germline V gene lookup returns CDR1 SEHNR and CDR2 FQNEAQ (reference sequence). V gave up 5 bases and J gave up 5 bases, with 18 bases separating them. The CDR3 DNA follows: TGTGCCAGCAGCCTTAATACCGGCTCGGCGGAGACCCAGTACTTC. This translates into CASSLNTGSAETQYF. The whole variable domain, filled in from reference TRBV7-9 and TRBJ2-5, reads DTGVSQNPRHKITKRGQNVTFRCDPISEHNRLYWYRQTLGQGPEFLTYFQNEAQLEKSRLLSDRFSAERPKGSFSTLEIQRTEQGDSAMYLCASSLNTGSAETQYFGPGTRLLVL.

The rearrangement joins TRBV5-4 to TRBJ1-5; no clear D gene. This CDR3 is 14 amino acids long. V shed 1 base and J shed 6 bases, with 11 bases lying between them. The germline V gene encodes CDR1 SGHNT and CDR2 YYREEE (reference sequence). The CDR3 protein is CASSLNPGSQPQHF. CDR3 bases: TGTGCCAGCAGCTTGAACCCGGGGAGTCAGCCCCAGCATTTT.

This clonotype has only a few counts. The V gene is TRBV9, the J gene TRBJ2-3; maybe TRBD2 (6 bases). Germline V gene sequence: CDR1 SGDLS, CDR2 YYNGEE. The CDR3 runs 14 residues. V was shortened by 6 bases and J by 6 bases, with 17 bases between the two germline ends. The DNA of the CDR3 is TGTGCCAGCACCGGAGGGGTAGTCGGGGATACGCAGTATTTT. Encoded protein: CASTGGVVGDTQYF.

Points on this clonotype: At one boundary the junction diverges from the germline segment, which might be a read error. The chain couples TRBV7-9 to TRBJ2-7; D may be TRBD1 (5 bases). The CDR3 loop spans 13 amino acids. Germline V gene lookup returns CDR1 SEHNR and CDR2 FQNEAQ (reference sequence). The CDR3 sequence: CAGSHRQGYEQYF. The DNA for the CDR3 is TGTGCCGGCAGCCACCGCCAGGGTTACGAGCAGTACTTC.

CDR3 nucleotide sequence: TGCGCCAGCAACAGGGTGTCCTCGGCAGATACGCAGTATTTT. Its translation is CASNRVSSADTQYF. The rearrangement links TRBV5-1 to TRBJ2-3, with D tentatively TRBD1 (6 bases). CDR1 is SGHRS and CDR2 is YFSETQ in the germline V gene. The V end lost 6 bases, the J end lost 4 bases, and 15 bases lay between the germline ends. The CDR3 contains 14 residues.

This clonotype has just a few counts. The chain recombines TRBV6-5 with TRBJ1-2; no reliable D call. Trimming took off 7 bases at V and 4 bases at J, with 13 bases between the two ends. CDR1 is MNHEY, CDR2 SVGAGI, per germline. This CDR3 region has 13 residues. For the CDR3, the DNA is TGTGCCAGCACGGTTAAATACGGCTATGGCTACACCTTC. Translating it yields CASTVKYGYGYTF.

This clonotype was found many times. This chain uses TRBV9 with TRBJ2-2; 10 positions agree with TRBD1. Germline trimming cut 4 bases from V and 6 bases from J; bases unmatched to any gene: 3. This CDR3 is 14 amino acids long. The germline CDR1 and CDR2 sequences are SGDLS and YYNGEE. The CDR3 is CASSTDRGPGELFF. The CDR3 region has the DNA TGTGCCAGCAGCACCGACAGGGGGCCCGGGGAGCTGTTTTTT.

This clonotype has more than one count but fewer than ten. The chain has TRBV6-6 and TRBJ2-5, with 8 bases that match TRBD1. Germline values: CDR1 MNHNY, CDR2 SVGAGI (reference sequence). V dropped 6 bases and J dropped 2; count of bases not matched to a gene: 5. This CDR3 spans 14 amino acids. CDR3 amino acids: CASRRGQGQETQYF. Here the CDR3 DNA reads TGTGCCAGCAGACGAGGACAGGGACAAGAGACCCAGTACTTC.

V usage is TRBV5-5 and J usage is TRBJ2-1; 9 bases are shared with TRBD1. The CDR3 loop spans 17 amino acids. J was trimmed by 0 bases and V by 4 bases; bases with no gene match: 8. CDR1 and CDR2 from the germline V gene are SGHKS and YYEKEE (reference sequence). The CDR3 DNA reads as TGTGCCAGCAGCCGACAGGGGGGGGCTAGCTCCTACAATGAGCAGTTCTTC. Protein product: CASSRQGGASSYNEQFF.

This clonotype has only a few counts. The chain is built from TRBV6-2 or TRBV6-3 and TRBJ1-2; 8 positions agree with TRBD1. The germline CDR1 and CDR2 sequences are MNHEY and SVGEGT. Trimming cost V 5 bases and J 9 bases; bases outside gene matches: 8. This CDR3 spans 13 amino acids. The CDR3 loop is CASSHRGQGSYTF. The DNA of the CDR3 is TGTGCCAGCAGTCACCGAGGACAGGGCAGCTACACCTTC.

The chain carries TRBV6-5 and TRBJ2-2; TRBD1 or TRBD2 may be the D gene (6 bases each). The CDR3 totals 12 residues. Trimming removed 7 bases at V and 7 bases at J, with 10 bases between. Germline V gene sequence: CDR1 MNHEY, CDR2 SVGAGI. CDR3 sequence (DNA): TGTGCCAGCAAGGAGGGGGACGGGGAGCTGTTTTTT. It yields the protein CASKEGDGELFF.

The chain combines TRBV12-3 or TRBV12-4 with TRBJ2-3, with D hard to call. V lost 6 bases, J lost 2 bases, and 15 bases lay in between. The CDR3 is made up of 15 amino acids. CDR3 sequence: CASRGRQVVTDTQYF. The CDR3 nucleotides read TGTGCCAGCAGAGGTCGCCAGGTTGTCACAGATACGCAGTATTTT.

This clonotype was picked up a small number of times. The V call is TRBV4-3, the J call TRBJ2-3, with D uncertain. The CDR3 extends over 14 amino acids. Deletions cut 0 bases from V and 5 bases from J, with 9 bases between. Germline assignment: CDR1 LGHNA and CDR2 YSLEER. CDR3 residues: CASSQDRRRDTQYF. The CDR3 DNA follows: TGCGCCAGCAGCCAAGATAGGCGGAGAGATACGCAGTATTTT.